This T cell receptor beta chain came from a study of CXCR3-negative and CXCR3-positive naive CD8 T cells. Of note for this clonotype: Its antigen is currently unknown.

It was by 5' RACE with UMI labels that the TRB cDNA libraries were prepared. TCRdb reprocessed the 5' RACE reads and reports one entry per CDR3 protein, with no DNA. The clone table shows over 70,000 distinct CDR3 sequences, with the ten largest holding less than 1.1%. The study's findings and limits: The naive subsets expressed comparable surface CD5, and the authors inferred TCR strength from TRB CDR3 properties. Relative to memory CD8+ cells, whose diversity was much lower, both naive subsets had comparably high diversity.

By phenotype, naive CD8+ T cells were CD45RO-CCR7+CD27+CD95-. Sequences were obtained from naive CXCR3- CD8+ T cells from blood. Subset noted: CD45RO-CCR7+CD27+CD95- naive CD8+ T cells lacking CXCR3 (TNR3-). The TCR originated in a human donor in good health. Some clones in this sample may be carry-over from other donors' samples.

CDR3 region: CATSRAGVGAEAFF. The chain couples TRBV15 to TRBJ1-1; TCRdb names TRBD1, which stays unverified in the absence of DNA. Germline-derived CDR1 and CDR2 are LNHNV and YYDKDF (reference sequence). The CDR3 sequence is 14 residues long.